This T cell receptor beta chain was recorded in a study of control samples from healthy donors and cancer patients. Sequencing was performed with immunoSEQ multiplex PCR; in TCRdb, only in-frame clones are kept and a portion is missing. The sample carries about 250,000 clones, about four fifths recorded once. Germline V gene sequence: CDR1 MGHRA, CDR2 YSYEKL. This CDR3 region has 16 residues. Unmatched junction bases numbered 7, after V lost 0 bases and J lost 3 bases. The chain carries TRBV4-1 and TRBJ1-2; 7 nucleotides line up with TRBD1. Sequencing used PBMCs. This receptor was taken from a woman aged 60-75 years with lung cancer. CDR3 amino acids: CASSQDRAGGYYGYTF. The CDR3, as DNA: TGCGCCAGCAGCCAAGATAGGGCAGGGGGTTACTATGGCTACACCTTC.